Listed below are T cell receptor beta chains from one sample, sequenced in a study of cytomegalovirus exposure and HLA in healthy donors. This table comes from immunoSEQ multiplex PCR, and its TCRdb copy is limited to in-frame clones, with some not included. The sample holds about 150,000 clones, just over 75% seen once. Sequencing was carried out using PBMCs. The receptors stem from a man aged 35 to 55 in good health and CMV-seronegative. Both conserved end residues are part of each CDR3. A D gene is named only where the DNA matches it firmly. Size is stated for part of the rows, as once, few or many counts, or as a class when the clone is expanded.

D gene: .; clone size: .; V gene: TRBV27; J gene: TRBJ1-1; CDR3 DNA: TGTGCCAGCAGTCCCCACCCAGGGGCGGGGAACACTGAAGCTTTCTTT; CDR3 protein: CASSPHPGAGNTEAFF
D gene: TRBD2; clone size: .; V gene: TRBV2; J gene: TRBJ2-1; CDR3 DNA: TGTGCCAGCACGGCGCTAGCGGGGATGTACAATGAGCAGTTCTTC; CDR3 protein: CASTALAGMYNEQFF
D gene: .; clone size: few; V gene: TRBV4-2; J gene: TRBJ1-4; CDR3 DNA: TGTGCCAGCAGCCAAGAATCCGCCGTAGGGGTGATGGGTGAAAAACTGTTTTTT; CDR3 protein: CASSQESAVGVMGEKLFF
D gene: .; clone size: .; V gene: TRBV6-5; J gene: TRBJ2-3; CDR3 DNA: TGTGCCAGCACGGGTGTCACAGATACGCAGTATTTT; CDR3 protein: CASTGVTDTQYF
D gene: .; clone size: .; V gene: TRBV20-1; J gene: TRBJ1-1; CDR3 DNA: TGCACCGGCCTCGGGGACACTGAAGCTTTCTTT; CDR3 protein: CTGLGDTEAFF
D gene: TRBD1; clone size: .; V gene: TRBV5-6; J gene: TRBJ2-7; CDR3 DNA: TGTGCCAGCAGCGCTCTTCAGGGGGCCTCCTACGAGCAGTACTTC; CDR3 protein: CASSALQGASYEQYF
D gene: .; clone size: few; V gene: TRBV29-1; J gene: TRBJ2-3; CDR3 DNA: TGCAGCGTGCTAACAGATACGCAGTATTTT; CDR3 protein: CSVLTDTQYF
D gene: TRBD1; clone size: once; V gene: TRBV27; J gene: TRBJ2-2; CDR3 DNA: TGTGCCAGCAGGAGGACAGGGGGGATGGGGGAGCTGTTTTTT; CDR3 protein: CASRRTGGMGELFF
D gene: TRBD2; clone size: .; V gene: TRBV9; J gene: TRBJ2-6; CDR3 DNA: TGTGCCAGCAGCGTGGATAGCGGGAGCGCTGGGGCCAACGTCCTGACTTTC; CDR3 protein: CASSVDSGSAGANVLTF
D gene: TRBD1; clone size: .; V gene: TRBV28; J gene: TRBJ1-3; CDR3 DNA: TGTGCCAGCAGTCTGGGACAGGCCGCAGGAAACACCATATATTTT; CDR3 protein: CASSLGQAAGNTIYF
D gene: .; clone size: .; V gene: TRBV11-2; J gene: TRBJ2-5; CDR3 DNA: TGTGCCAGCAGCACTAGGGGGGAGACCCAGTACTTC; CDR3 protein: CASSTRGETQYF
D gene: .; clone size: .; V gene: TRBV5-1; J gene: TRBJ1-4; CDR3 DNA: TGCGCCAGCAGCTTGTCTTCCCGTGCAACTAATGAAAAACTGTTTTTT; CDR3 protein: CASSLSSRATNEKLFF
D gene: TRBD2; clone size: .; V gene: TRBV6-4; J gene: TRBJ2-1; CDR3 DNA: TGTGCCAGCAGTGAGGGACTAGATCCCGCCGAGCAGTTCTTC; CDR3 protein: CASSEGLDPAEQFF
D gene: .; clone size: .; V gene: TRBV29-1; J gene: TRBJ1-3; CDR3 DNA: TGCAGCGTTGGCAGCTCTGGAAACACCATATATTTT; CDR3 protein: CSVGSSGNTIYF
D gene: .; clone size: .; V gene: TRBV7-8; J gene: TRBJ2-1; CDR3 DNA: TGTGCCAGCAGCCGTATGTCGGGAGAGCAGTTCTTC; CDR3 protein: CASSRMSGEQFF
D gene: TRBD2; clone size: .; V gene: TRBV7-3; J gene: TRBJ2-1; CDR3 DNA: TGTGCCAGCAGCTCCACGCCGGGACTAGGGCCTCATGAGCAGTTCTTC; CDR3 protein: CASSSTPGLGPHEQFF
D gene: .; clone size: .; V gene: TRBV20-1; J gene: TRBJ2-5; CDR3 DNA: TGCAGTGCTTGGACTCAAGAGACCCAGTACTTC; CDR3 protein: CSAWTQETQYF
D gene: .; clone size: once; V gene: TRBV7-9; J gene: TRBJ2-5; CDR3 DNA: TGTGCCAGCAGCTATCGCGGGGAACAAGAGACCCAGTACTTC; CDR3 protein: CASSYRGEQETQYF
D gene: .; clone size: .; V gene: TRBV5-1; J gene: TRBJ2-3; CDR3 DNA: TGCGCCAGCAGCTTGTTGACAGTCCCTAATACAGATACGCAGTATTTT; CDR3 protein: CASSLLTVPNTDTQYF
D gene: TRBD1; clone size: few; V gene: TRBV5-4; J gene: TRBJ1-4; CDR3 DNA: TGTGCCAGCACCACTGAGAGGGACAGGGAAAAACTGTTTTTT; CDR3 protein: CASTTERDREKLFF
D gene: .; clone size: .; V gene: TRBV5-6; J gene: TRBJ2-5; CDR3 DNA: TGTGCCAGCAGGGGCCCGGAGACCCAGTACTTC; CDR3 protein: CASRGPETQYF
D gene: .; clone size: few; V gene: TRBV6-6; J gene: TRBJ1-1; CDR3 DNA: TGTGCCAGCAGCCCCTCGGGCACTGAAGCTTTCTTT; CDR3 protein: CASSPSGTEAFF